Below are 5 T cell receptor beta chains sequenced from a single sample in a study of blood T cell repertoires in COVID-19. Libraries were prepared by immunoSEQ multiplex PCR; TCRdb keeps only in-frame clonotypes and omits some of them. The sample records roughly 120,000 clones, approximately 89% being singletons. The material sequenced was peripheral blood. These receptor sequences come from a woman over 75 with COVID-19, enrolled during active disease.

This clone was seen just once. The rearrangement uses TRBV28 and TRBJ2-7; TRBD1 aligns across 10 bases. Trimming took 6 bases from V and 2 from J; bases not matched to a gene: 7. Germline CDR1 reads MDHEN; CDR2 reads SYDVKM. The CDR3 runs to 15 residues. The DNA of the CDR3 is TGTGCCAGCAGGCCCGGGACAGGGGTTGCCTACGAGCAGTACTTC. Translating gives CASRPGTGVAYEQYF.

This chain links TRBV6-5 with TRBJ2-1, with D hard to call. The V end lost 4 bases, the J end lost 1 base, and 8 bases lay between the germline ends. CDR1 and CDR2 from the germline V gene are MNHEY and SVGAGI. CDR3 length: 14 residues. CDR3 in DNA: TGTGCCAGCAGTTCCCCCCTTTCCTACAATGAGCAGTTCTTC. The encoded protein is CASSSPLSYNEQFF.

The sample holds one count of this clone. This chain uses TRBV10-3 with TRBJ2-7, with 7 nucleotides matching TRBD1. J gave up 5 bases and V 3 bases, and 16 bases lay outside the gene matches. CDR3 length: 17 residues. The germline V gene encodes CDR1 ENHRY and CDR2 SYGVKD. CDR3 DNA: TGTGCCATCAGTGACCCCGACCGGGACAGCCCGCCTAACGAGCAGTACTTC. Residues: CAISDPDRDSPPNEQYF.

This chain joins TRBV7-8 and TRBJ2-7; tentative D call: TRBD2 (6 bases). V lost 5 bases and J 0 bases, leaving 11 bases between the germline ends. The CDR3 runs 14 residues. Germline lookup yields CDR1 SGHVS and CDR2 FQNEAQ. The CDR3 sequence is CASSLIAVSYEQYF. CDR3 bases: TGTGCCAGCAGCCTAATAGCGGTCTCCTACGAGCAGTACTTC.

This chain joins TRBV7-9 and TRBJ2-2, with a tentative D call TRBD1 (6 bases). Trimming took off 3 bases at V and 4 bases at J, with 9 bases between the two ends. The CDR3 is 14 residues long. Germline lookup yields CDR1 SEHNR and CDR2 FQNEAQ (reference sequence). The CDR3 DNA reads as TGTGCCAGCAGCTTTTCGGACAGCACCGGGGAGCTGTTTTTT. Protein sequence: CASSFSDSTGELFF.